The 27 T cell receptor beta chains in this list originate from one sample, sequenced in a study of T cell clonality in common variable immunodeficiency. Generated by immunoSEQ multiplex PCR, the TCRdb table keeps only in-frame clones and is missing some. The repertoire shows some 80,000 clones, none seen only once; the top ten take around 0.87%. The sequencing sample was made of peripheral blood mononuclear cells. The receptors were gathered from a person between 18 and 75 years old in good health.

In this sample, this clone turned up many times. CDR3 sequence reads: CAWRGRFNRVGTEAFF. The DNA read from the CDR3 is TGTGCCTGGAGAGGTCGTTTTAACAGGGTCGGCACTGAA. The rearrangement joins TRBV30 to TRBJ1-1; TRBD1 is a possible D gene (6 bases). The read finishes 3 residues shy of the CDR3 end, and the germline J gene is used to complete it. Trimming pared 3 bases from V and 4 bases from J, leaving 21 bases between. The CDR3 extends over 16 amino acids. Germline lookup yields CDR1 GTSNPN and CDR2 SVGIG (reference sequence).

This clone appeared many times. Sequencing ends 3 residues short of the CDR3 end; the germline J gene provides the rest. This rearrangement joins TRBV5-1 to TRBJ1-4; 7 bases are shared with TRBD1. V dropped 4 bases and J dropped 4; count of bases not matched to a gene: 7. Germline V gene data show CDR1 as SGHRS and CDR2 as YFSETQ. CDR3 length equals 15 residues. The sequenced part of the CDR3 DNA is TGCGCCAGCAGCGGATCAGGGGGACTTAATGAAAAA. Translation: CASSGSGGLNEK. The CDR3 in full is CASSGSGGLNEKLFF.

This clone was observed many times. The read gets to within 3 residues of the CDR3 end, and the germline J gene fills in the rest. This chain connects TRBV18 to TRBJ2-2; D possibly corresponds to TRBD1 (6 bases). This CDR3 region has 16 residues. Germline assignment: CDR1 KGHSH and CDR2 LQKENI. Trimming stripped 4 bases from V and 3 bases from J, with 15 bases between. The CDR3 sequence is CASSLYRDTDTGELFF. The CDR3 bases that were read are TGTGCCAGCTCACTTTACCGGGACACCGACACCGGGGAG.

Comments on this clone: The CDR3 end falls 3 residues outside the read, so it is completed with the germline J gene. The V call is TRBV5-8, the J call TRBJ2-5; D gene ambiguous. V lost 4 bases to trimming and J lost 5 bases, with 6 bases between them. CDR3 length: 11 residues. Germline CDR1 reads SGHTS; CDR2 reads YDEGEE. The covered CDR3 bases are TGTGCCAGCAGCCGTGTGGAGACC. Amino acids: CASSRVET. The full CDR3 protein reads CASSRVETQYF.

This clone was recorded at least ten times. With the read ending 3 residues before the CDR3 end, the germline J gene is used to fill in that end. The V gene is TRBV5-4, the J gene TRBJ2-5; maybe TRBD1 (6 bases). Trimming stripped 4 bases from V and 5 bases from J, with 18 bases between. This CDR3 region has 15 residues. Per the germline V gene, CDR1 is SGHNT and CDR2 is YYREEE (reference sequence). The CDR3 bases that were read are TGTGCCAGCAGCCCCGCGCCGGACAGTCGGGAGACC. Its translation is CASSPAPDSRET. The entire CDR3 sequence reads CASSPAPDSRETQYF.

This clone occurred many times. The read ends 3 residues before the CDR3 terminus; that terminus is restored from the germline J gene. The genes are TRBV11-3 and TRBJ2-5; TRBD2 is a possible D gene (5 bases). The V and J ends lost 2 bases and 5 bases respectively, with 9 bases between them. CDR1 is SGHNT, CDR2 YENEEA, per germline. The CDR3 has 13 residues. This CDR3 reads CASSLSSGETQYF. The DNA read from the CDR3 is TGTGCCAGCAGCTTAAGCTCGGGGGAGACC.

This clone was picked up a small number of times. The junction departs from germline at one end; a sequencing error may be responsible. The read falls 3 residues short of the CDR3 end, and the missing part is taken from the germline J gene. The chain couples TRBV7-7 to TRBJ2-1; 10 nucleotides line up with TRBD2. This CDR3 is built from 16 residues. Germline V gene data show CDR1 as SSHAT and CDR2 as FNYEAQ (reference sequence). Here the CDR3 reads CASSQSGTSVYNEQFF. Partial CDR3 DNA: TGTGCTAGCAGCCAATCGGGGACTAGCGTCTACAATGAG.

This clone was seen at least ten times. The CDR3 is cut off 3 residues early in the read; its end comes from the germline J gene. This chain connects TRBV5-4 to TRBJ2-4; D is undetermined. Germline V gene sequence: CDR1 SGHNT, CDR2 YYREEE (reference sequence). V lost 3 bases to trimming and J lost 0 bases, with 7 bases between them. CDR3 length equals 14 residues. The CDR3 sequence: CASSSKIAKNIQYF. The sequenced part of the CDR3 DNA is TGTGCCAGCAGCTCAAAAATAGCCAAAAACATT.

This clone was detected ten times or more. The CDR3 reads CASSLKGQSEQYF. The CDR3 bases that were read are TGTGCCAGCAGCTTAAAGGGGCAGAGCGAG. The chain recombines TRBV7-3 with TRBJ2-7, with a weak D call TRBD1 (5 bases). The read finishes 3 residues shy of the CDR3 end, and the germline J gene is used to complete it. Trimming left V 1 base short and J 6 bases short, with 10 bases between. In germline, CDR1 is SGHTA, CDR2 FQGTGA. The CDR3 consists of 13 residues.

There are many counts of this clone. Sequencing ends 3 residues short of the CDR3 end; the germline J gene provides the rest. The chain is built from TRBV12-3 or TRBV12-4 and TRBJ2-6; D is perhaps TRBD1 (6 bases). Trimming shortened V by 3 bases and J by 4 bases, and 13 bases separated the two germline ends. The CDR3 covers 16 residues. The chain's CDR3 is CASSLTGGTGANVLTF. Incomplete CDR3 DNA: TGTGCCAGCAGTTTGACAGGTGGGACGGGGGCCAACGTC.

This clone came up many times. The sequenced part of the CDR3 DNA is TGTGCCAGCAGCTTAACTAGGGGCTCAGATACG. Translating gives CASSLTRGSDT. The whole CDR3 sequence reads CASSLTRGSDTQYF. The rearrangement links TRBV7-3 to TRBJ2-3, with D maybe TRBD1 (5 bases). The read terminates 3 residues before the CDR3 end, so the remaining end is supplied by the germline J gene. Looked up from germline, CDR1 is SGHTA and CDR2 is FQGTGA. The CDR3 has 14 residues. The ends were cut back, 0 bases at V and 4 bases at J, with 8 bases in the middle.

There are many counts of this clone. The read ends 3 residues early relative to the CDR3; the germline J gene fills the gap. The chain carries TRBV5-4 and TRBJ2-6; D not certain. There are 16 residues in the CDR3. The V end was cut by 3 bases, the J end by 0 bases, with 10 bases between. The germline gives CDR1 SGHNT, CDR2 YYREEE (reference sequence). CDR3 DNA, as far as it was read: TGTGCCAGCAGCTCTTCCCCAGACTCTGGGGCCAACGTC. This gives the protein CASSSSPDSGANV. The full CDR3 is CASSSSPDSGANVLTF.

The table lists this clone with many counts. Read data end 3 residues before the CDR3 end; the end is taken from the germline J gene. The chain is built from TRBV7-9 and TRBJ2-5, with a weak D call TRBD2 (7 bases). Germline CDR1 is SEHNR and CDR2 is FQNEAQ (reference sequence). Trimming took off 4 bases at V and 5 bases at J, with 14 bases between the two ends. This CDR3 comprises 14 residues. CDR3 bases read: TGTGCCAGCAGCTCACAGGGAGGGGGTGAGACC. It is translated as CASSSQGGGET. The full CDR3 reads CASSSQGGGETQYF. Variable domain in full (rest from reference TRBV7-9 and TRBJ2-5): DTGVSQNPRHKITKRGQNVTFRCDPISEHNRLYWYRQTLGQGPEFLTYFQNEAQLEKSRLLSDRFSAERPKGSFSTLEIQRTEQGDSAMYLCASSSQGGGETQYFGPGTRLLVL.

This clone has ten or more counts. The junction shows a germline mismatch at one end, possibly a read error. The DNA ends 3 residues before the CDR3 does, and the rest of the CDR3 is filled in from the germline J gene. The genes are TRBV4-2 and TRBJ1-5; a weak D match, TRBD1 (6 bases). From germline, CDR1 is LGHNA and CDR2 YNFKEQ. There are 15 residues in the CDR3. The DNA read from the CDR3 is TGCGCCAGCAGCCAAGATGGGGGCCCCTTTCAGCCC. Translation gives CASSQDGGPFQP. The whole CDR3 reads CASSQDGGPFQPQHF.

This clone was counted ten times or more. Read data end 3 residues before the CDR3 end; the end is taken from the germline J gene. The chain couples TRBV5-1 to TRBJ1-5, with 9 bases fitting TRBD1. This CDR3 is 15 amino acids long. After removal of 4 bases from V and 4 bases from J, the junction contained 6 bases not matched to a gene. Germline values: CDR1 SGHRS, CDR2 YFSETQ. The CDR3 spells CASSAQTGGNQPQHF. The sequenced part of the CDR3 DNA is TGCGCCAGCAGCGCACAGACAGGGGGGAATCAGCCC. Complete variable domain (other parts from reference TRBV5-1 and TRBJ1-5): KAGVTQTPRYLIKTRGQQVTLSCSPISGHRSVSWYQQTPGQGLQFLFEYFSETQRNKGNFPGRFSGRQFSNSRSEMNVSTLELGDSALYLCASSAQTGGNQPQHFGDGTRLSIL.

This clone appeared many times. The read halts 3 residues ahead of the CDR3 end, with the missing end drawn from the germline J gene. This chain connects TRBV20-1 to TRBJ2-5, with D perhaps TRBD1 (6 bases). V was trimmed by 2 bases and J by 7 bases, leaving 20 bases between them. Germline lookup yields CDR1 DFQATT and CDR2 SNEGSKA (reference sequence). CDR3 length: 15 residues. CDR3 amino acids: CSARYGQSSLGTQYF. The CDR3 DNA, read in part, is TGCAGTGCTAGATACGGACAGTCCTCTCTGGGGACC.

There are many counts of this clone. From the germline J gene comes the end of the CDR3, since the read stops 3 residues before it. The V gene is TRBV5-1, the J gene TRBJ1-4; 7 nucleotides match TRBD1. Germline CDR1 and CDR2: SGHRS and YFSETQ. The CDR3 has 15 amino acids. The junction had 11 bases not matched to a gene; V was cut back by 4 bases and J by 8 bases. CDR3 region: CASSPGDRAGEKLFF. Partial CDR3 DNA: TGCGCCAGCAGCCCGGGAGACAGGGCTGGAGAAAAA.

In this sample, this clone turned up many times. The read terminates 3 residues ahead of where the CDR3 ends, so the germline J gene completes it. The chain employs TRBV19 and TRBJ2-1; D not certain. Trimming removed 5 bases at V and 0 bases at J, with 14 bases between. This CDR3 has 16 residues. The germline V gene has CDR1 LNHDA and CDR2 SQIVND (reference sequence). CDR3 region: CASSLGMRSSYNEQFF. Partial CDR3 DNA: TGTGCCAGTAGTTTGGGCATGAGGAGCTCCTACAATGAG.

Many counts were recorded for this clone. The read ends 3 residues shy of where the CDR3 ends; the end is completed using the germline J gene. This chain links TRBV20-1 with TRBJ2-3, with a possible D match to TRBD1 (5 bases). The germline V and J ends were trimmed by 5 bases and 2 bases, with 14 bases remaining between them. There are 14 residues in the CDR3. In germline, CDR1 is DFQATT, CDR2 SNEGSKA (reference sequence). The CDR3 loop reads CSAPMTAYTDTQYF. The DNA read from the CDR3 is TGCAGTGCTCCGATGACAGCCTACACAGATACG.

This clone was found many times. Sequencing ends 3 residues short of the CDR3 end; the germline J gene provides the rest. This chain connects TRBV20-1 to TRBJ2-2, with a weak D call TRBD1 (6 bases). Trimming took off 6 bases at V and 8 bases at J, with 10 bases between the two ends. The germline gives CDR1 DFQATT, CDR2 SNEGSKA (reference sequence). CDR3 length equals 11 residues. CDR3 sequence: CSATGTGELFF. CDR3 bases read: TGCAGTGCCACCGGGACAGGGGAG.

This clone was seen many times. The read terminates 3 residues before the CDR3 end, so the remaining end is supplied by the germline J gene. The genes are TRBV6-2 or TRBV6-3 and TRBJ2-5, with D perhaps TRBD2 (6 bases). Germline loops: CDR1 MNHEY, CDR2 SVGEGT. V was cut by 0 bases and J by 5 bases, with 16 bases left in between. The CDR3 extends over 16 amino acids. The CDR3: CASSYSMFGGSETQYF. CDR3 DNA (partial): TGTGCCAGCAGTTACTCGATGTTCGGGGGTTCGGAGACC.

This clone was observed at least ten times. CDR3 in amino acids: CASSPQRGGIYEQYF. CDR3 bases read: TGTGCCAGCAGCCCTCAGCGGGGGGGAATCTACGAG. The rearrangement uses TRBV9 and TRBJ2-7, with 10 bases that match TRBD2. The CDR3 end is not reached by the read, which stops 3 residues before it; the germline J gene fills it in. CDR1 and CDR2 (germline): SGDLS, YYNGEE. J was trimmed by 3 bases and V by 4 bases; bases with no gene match: 7. The CDR3 spans 15 residues.

This clone has at least ten counts. Read sequence stops 3 residues before the CDR3 end, and the germline J gene provides the missing end. The chain recombines TRBV12-3 or TRBV12-4 with TRBJ1-5; no definite D call. Trimming removed 6 bases from V and 4 bases from J, with 19 bases in between. The CDR3 runs to 16 residues. The CDR3 spells CASSAHQAGANQPQHF. The sequenced CDR3 bases are TGTGCCAGCAGCGCCCATCAGGCAGGTGCAAATCAGCCC.

This clone showed up many times. The CDR3 here is CASSPWGGANTGELFF. The part of the CDR3 DNA that was read is TGTGCCAGCTCACCGTGGGGGGGCGCGAACACCGGGGAG. The V call is TRBV18, the J call TRBJ2-2, with D perhaps TRBD2 (7 bases). The CDR3 end is not reached by the read, which stops 3 residues before it; the germline J gene fills it in. Per germline, CDR1 KGHSH and CDR2 LQKENI. V lost 3 bases to trimming and J lost 0 bases, with 11 bases between them. This CDR3 is built from 16 residues.

This clone was counted ten times or more. CDR3 DNA (partial): TGTGCCAGCAGTGACGCAGGGGTAGGCGGC. It translates to CASSDAGVGG. The complete CDR3 sequence is CASSDAGVGGYTF. The gene calls are TRBV6-1 and TRBJ1-2, with a weak D call TRBD1 (6 bases). The read is 3 residues too short to cover the CDR3 end, so that end is filled in from the germline J gene. The CDR3 runs to 13 residues. Looked up from germline, CDR1 is MNHNS and CDR2 is SASEGT.

This clone was seen many times. The read terminates 3 residues ahead of where the CDR3 ends, so the germline J gene completes it. The chain recombines TRBV20-1 with TRBJ2-1, with 7 bases that match TRBD2. Looked up from germline, CDR1 is DFQATT and CDR2 is SNEGSKA (reference sequence). The CDR3 totals 17 residues. V lost 0 bases and J lost 8; bases outside the gene matches: 16. The CDR3 here is CSARDPRTRMGYDEQFF. CDR3 DNA, as far as it was read: TGCAGTGCTAGAGACCCACGGACTAGGATGGGTTATGATGAG.

This clone was seen many times. The read gets to within 3 residues of the CDR3 end, and the germline J gene fills in the rest. The chain combines TRBV20-1 with TRBJ2-2; TRBD2 matches at 9 bases. Germline assignment: CDR1 DFQATT and CDR2 SNEGSKA (reference sequence). The CDR3 consists of 18 residues. The V and J ends lost 0 bases and 4 bases, in that order; junction bases with no gene match: 12. CDR3 region: CSARDRASGIPSTGELFF. The sequenced part of the CDR3 DNA is TGCAGTGCTAGAGATAGGGCTAGCGGGATACCGAGCACCGGGGAG.